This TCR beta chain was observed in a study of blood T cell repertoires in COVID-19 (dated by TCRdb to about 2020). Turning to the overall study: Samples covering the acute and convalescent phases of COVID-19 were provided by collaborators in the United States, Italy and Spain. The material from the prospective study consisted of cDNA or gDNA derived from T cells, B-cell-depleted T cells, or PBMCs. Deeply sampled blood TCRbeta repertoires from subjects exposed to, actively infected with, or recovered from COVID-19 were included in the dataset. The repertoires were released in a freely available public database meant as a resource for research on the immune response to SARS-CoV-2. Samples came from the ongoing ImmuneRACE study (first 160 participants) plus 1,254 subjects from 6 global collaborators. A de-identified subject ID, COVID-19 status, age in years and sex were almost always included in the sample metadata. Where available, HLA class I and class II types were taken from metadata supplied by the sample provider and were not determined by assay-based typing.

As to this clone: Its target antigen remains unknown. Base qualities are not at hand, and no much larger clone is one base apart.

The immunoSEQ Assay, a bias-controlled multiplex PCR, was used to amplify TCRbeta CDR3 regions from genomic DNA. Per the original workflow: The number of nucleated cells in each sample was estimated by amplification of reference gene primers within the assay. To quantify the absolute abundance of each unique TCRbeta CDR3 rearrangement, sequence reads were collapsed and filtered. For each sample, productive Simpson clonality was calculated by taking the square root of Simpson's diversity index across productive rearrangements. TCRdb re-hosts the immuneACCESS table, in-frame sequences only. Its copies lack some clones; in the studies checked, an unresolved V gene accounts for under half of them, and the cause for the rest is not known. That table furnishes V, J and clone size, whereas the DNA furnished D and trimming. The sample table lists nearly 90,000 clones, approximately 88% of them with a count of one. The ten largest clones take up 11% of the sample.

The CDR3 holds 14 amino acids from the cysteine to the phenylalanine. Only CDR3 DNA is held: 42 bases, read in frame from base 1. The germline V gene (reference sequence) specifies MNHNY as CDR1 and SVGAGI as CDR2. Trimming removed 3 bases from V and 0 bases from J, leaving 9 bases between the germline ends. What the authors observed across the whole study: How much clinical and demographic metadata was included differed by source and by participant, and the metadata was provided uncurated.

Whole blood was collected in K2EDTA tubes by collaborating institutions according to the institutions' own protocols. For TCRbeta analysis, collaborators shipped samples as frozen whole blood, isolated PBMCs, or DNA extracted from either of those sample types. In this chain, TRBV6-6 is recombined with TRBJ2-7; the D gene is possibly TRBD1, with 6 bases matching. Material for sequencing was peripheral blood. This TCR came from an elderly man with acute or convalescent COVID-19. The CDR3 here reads CASSYGQRSYEQYF. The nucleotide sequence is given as TGTGCCAGCAGTTATGGACAGCGCTCCTACGAGCAGTACTTC.